These 15 T cell receptor beta chains were all obtained from the same sample, sequenced in a study of persistence of HIV-infected CD4 T cells. The stimulus was lysate of CMV-infected fibroblasts, about 11 ug/mL. CD4+ T cells upregulating both CD40 ligand and CD69 were sorted as responding cells. The libraries were made with immunoSEQ version 4 in survey mode. Generated by immunoSEQ multiplex PCR, the TCRdb table keeps only in-frame clones and is missing some. The sample lists about 5,300 clones, less than 70% seen once, with under 40% in the top ten. Their antigen targets remain unknown. The sequences come from CD4+ T cells sorted from PBMCs after roughly 20-hour stimulation, collected from a patient who received antiretroviral therapy. These receptors all stem from an adult man with HIV who was CMV-seropositive.

The table lists this clone with a count of one. The V call is TRBV7-2, the J call TRBJ1-2; weak D call: TRBD1 (6 bases). Trimming left V 1 base short and J 3 bases short, with 12 bases between. The CDR3 covers 15 residues. The germline gives CDR1 SGHTA, CDR2 FQGNSA. The CDR3 bases are TGTGCCAGCAGCTTAGACGGGGGGCCTGACTATGGCTACACCTTC. Its protein is CASSLDGGPDYGYTF.

The chain combines TRBV18 with TRBJ2-2; a weak D match, TRBD1 (5 bases). Germline V lookup: CDR1 KGHSH, CDR2 LQKENI. This CDR3 has 15 amino acids. Trimming took 0 bases from V and 5 from J, leaving 10 bases between them. The CDR3 loop is CASSPPAGSTGELFF. The CDR3 DNA is TGTGCCAGCTCACCACCGGCAGGGTCGACCGGGGAGCTGTTTTTT.

The V gene is TRBV30, the J gene TRBJ1-6; D remains ambiguous. This CDR3 comprises 15 residues. The germline gives CDR1 GTSNPN, CDR2 SVGIG (reference sequence). CDR3: CGVGSRDYYNSPLHF. The CDR3 DNA reads as TGTGGGGTGGGCAGTCGTGATTACTATAATTCACCCCTCCACTTT. Full variable domain (rest looked up from reference TRBV30 and TRBJ1-6): SQTIHQWPATLVQPVGSPLSLECTVEGTSNPNLYWYRQAAGRGLQLLFYSVGIGQISSEVPQNLSASRPQDRQFILSSKKLLLSDSGFYLCGVGSRDYYNSPLHFGNGTRLTVT.

This CDR3 is CASSVRNRGSEQYF. The CDR3 region has the DNA TGTGCCAGTAGTGTACGAAACAGGGGGAGTGAGCAGTACTTC. The gene calls are TRBV19 and TRBJ2-7, with 8 positions matching TRBD1. The CDR3 has 14 amino acids. Per the germline V gene, CDR1 is LNHDA and CDR2 is SQIVND (reference sequence). The junction had 10 bases not matched to a gene; V was cut back by 5 bases and J by 7 bases.

The rearrangement joins TRBV6-1 to TRBJ2-5; a weak D match, TRBD2 (5 bases). The CDR3 is 14 amino acids. Germline V lookup: CDR1 MNHNS, CDR2 SASEGT. V was cut by 9 bases and J by 3 bases, with 17 bases left in between. In DNA form, the CDR3 reads TGTGCCAGTCAACTCGGAGGATCAAAAGAGACCCAGTACTTC. Residues: CASQLGGSKETQYF.

This clone was recorded a few times. This rearrangement joins TRBV5-4 to TRBJ2-7; 7 bases agree with TRBD1. The CDR3 contains 15 residues. The trim removed 4 bases at V and 0 bases at J, leaving 7 bases unmatched. Germline CDR1 is SGHNT and CDR2 is YYREEE (reference sequence). Here the CDR3 DNA reads TGTGCCAGCAGCAAACCGACAGGGAGCTCCTACGAGCAGTACTTC. It codes for CASSKPTGSSYEQYF.

This clone was observed a handful of times. This rearrangement joins TRBV6-5 to TRBJ2-3; 10 positions match TRBD1. Germline V lookup: CDR1 MNHEY, CDR2 SVGAGI. The CDR3 runs 16 residues. The junction had 7 bases not matched to a gene; V was cut back by 0 bases and J by 7 bases. CDR3 loop: CASSYSDRGALNTQYF. Here the CDR3 DNA reads TGTGCCAGCAGTTACTCGGACAGGGGGGCGTTGAATACGCAGTATTTT.

V gene TRBV7-9 combines with J gene TRBJ1-1; a weak D match, TRBD1 (5 bases). The ends were cut back, 2 bases at V and 7 bases at J, with 14 bases in the middle. The CDR3 runs to 14 residues. Per the germline V gene, CDR1 is SEHNR and CDR2 is FQNEAQ (reference sequence). This CDR3 reads CASSLKGKLGEAFF. The CDR3 DNA sequence: TGTGCCAGCAGCTTAAAGGGGAAGCTCGGTGAAGCTTTCTTT. Supplemented by reference TRBV7-9 and TRBJ1-1, the full variable domain reads DTGVSQNPRHKITKRGQNVTFRCDPISEHNRLYWYRQTLGQGPEFLTYFQNEAQLEKSRLLSDRFSAERPKGSFSTLEIQRTEQGDSAMYLCASSLKGKLGEAFFGQGTRLTVV.

V is TRBV20-1 and J is TRBJ1-6; D perhaps matches TRBD1 (6 bases). Germline V gives CDR1 DFQATT, CDR2 SNEGSKA (reference sequence). This CDR3 contains 11 residues. Deletions cut 0 bases from V and 16 bases from J, with 10 bases between. CDR3 nucleotides: TGCAGTGCTAGAGAGGGGGGGCCTCTCCACTTT. This gives the protein CSAREGGPLHF.

This clone was seen a single time. V is TRBV7-9 and J is TRBJ2-4; tentative D call: TRBD2 (6 bases). V gave up 5 bases and J gave up 0 bases, with 11 bases separating them. Looked up from germline, CDR1 is SEHNR and CDR2 is FQNEAQ (reference sequence). The CDR3 has 15 amino acids. The CDR3 DNA is TGTGCCAGCAGCCCTCGGGAGCTAGCCAAAAACATTCAGTACTTC. Translation gives CASSPRELAKNIQYF. Full variable domain (remainder filled in from reference TRBV7-9 and TRBJ2-4): DTGVSQNPRHKITKRGQNVTFRCDPISEHNRLYWYRQTLGQGPEFLTYFQNEAQLEKSRLLSDRFSAERPKGSFSTLEIQRTEQGDSAMYLCASSPRELAKNIQYFGAGTRLSVL.

V gene TRBV12-3 or TRBV12-4 combines with J gene TRBJ1-2; D call uncertain. This CDR3 region has 11 residues. Trimming shortened V by 1 base and J by 8 bases, and 5 bases separated the two germline ends. In nucleotides, the CDR3 is TGTGCCAGCAGTTTAGGGGTCGGCTACACCTTC. Its translation: CASSLGVGYTF.

This clone has just a few counts. The gene calls are TRBV23-1 and TRBJ2-6; D is perhaps TRBD2 (6 bases). TRBV23-1 is an open reading frame whose function is uncertain. The CDR3 has 15 amino acids. The CDR3 here is CARGLWGCGANVLTF. In nucleotides, the CDR3 is TGCGCTCGGGGGTTGTGGGGATGTGGGGCCAACGTCCTGACTTTC.

The chain joins TRBV19 to TRBJ1-3; tentatively, D is TRBD1 (5 bases). V shed 5 bases and J shed 8 bases, with 16 bases lying between them. Germline CDR1 LNHDA, CDR2 SQIVND (reference sequence). The CDR3 consists of 14 residues. In DNA form, the CDR3 reads TGTGCCAGTAGTCCATTTCTCCGGGACTACACCATATATTTT. Amino acid sequence: CASSPFLRDYTIYF.

The genes are TRBV5-4 and TRBJ2-7; D not certain. Germline loops: CDR1 SGHNT, CDR2 YYREEE (reference sequence). Trimming removed 4 bases at V and 2 bases at J, with 10 bases between. The CDR3 consists of 13 residues. The CDR3, as DNA: TGTGCCAGCAGCGGGCCCCCTCCCTACGAGCAGTACTTC. Amino acid sequence: CASSGPPPYEQYF.

The chain combines TRBV20-1 with TRBJ2-3, with D perhaps TRBD1 or TRBD2 (6 bases each). This CDR3 has 13 amino acids. V was shortened by 3 bases and J by 4 bases, with 11 bases between the two germline ends. The germline CDR1 and CDR2 sequences are DFQATT and SNEGSKA (reference sequence). DNA of the CDR3: TGCAGTGCTAGTGGGGGGCCCTCAGATACGCAGTATTTT. It translates to CSASGGPSDTQYF.